This T cell receptor (beta chain) was retrieved from a study of OX40 agonist ivuxolimab in advanced cancers. Germline-derived CDR1 and CDR2 are SGHRS and YFSETQ. This CDR3 is built from 15 residues. V dropped 3 bases and J dropped 7; count of bases not matched to a gene: 9. With regard to this clone: Its antigen is not known.

Sequencing used immunoSEQ multiplex PCR; TCRdb keeps in-frame clones, though not all of them. The sample holds roughly 140,000 clones, approximately 94% seen once. Study-wide points: Also showing low normalized T-cell clonal expansion were some of the nonresponders. Clonal expansion among partial responders at 0.1-3.0 mg/kg ranked near the lowest. In general, CD8+ T cells held more expanded clones than CD4+ did, on average.

The chain recombines TRBV5-1 with TRBJ2-1; 8 nucleotides line up with TRBD1. Specimen: CD4+ or CD8+ T cells sorted from blood, collected in a trial of the OX40 agonist ivuxolimab. The sequence was collected from an adult with an advanced solid tumor such as melanoma, head and neck, liver or kidney cancer. The CDR3 is CASSSGQGQGNEQFF. The CDR3 nucleotides are TGCGCCAGCAGCTCCGGACAGGGCCAAGGGAATGAGCAGTTCTTC.